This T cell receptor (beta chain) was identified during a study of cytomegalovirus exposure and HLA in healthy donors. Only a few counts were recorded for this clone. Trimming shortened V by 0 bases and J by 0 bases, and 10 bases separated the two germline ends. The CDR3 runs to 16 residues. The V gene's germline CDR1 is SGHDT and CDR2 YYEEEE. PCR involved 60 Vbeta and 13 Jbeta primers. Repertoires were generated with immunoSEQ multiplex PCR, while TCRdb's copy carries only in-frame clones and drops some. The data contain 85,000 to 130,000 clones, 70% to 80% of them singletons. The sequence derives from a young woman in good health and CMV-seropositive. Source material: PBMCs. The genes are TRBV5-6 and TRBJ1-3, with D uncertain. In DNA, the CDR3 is TGTGCCAGCAGCTTGGGGCGGCCAAGCTCTGGAAACACCATATATTTT. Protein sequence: CASSLGRPSSGNTIYF.